Presented here are 18 T cell receptor beta chains from one specimen sequenced in a study of blood T cell repertoires in COVID-19. Sequencing used immunoSEQ multiplex PCR; TCRdb keeps in-frame clones, though not all of them. The repertoire holds 120,000 to 150,000 clones, 80% to 90% seen once, with 4.3% in the top ten. The sample consisted of peripheral blood. These receptors all stem from a woman aged 40 to 55 with acute or convalescent COVID-19.

V usage is TRBV16 and J usage is TRBJ1-1; TRBD1 matches at 12 bases. After removal of 4 bases from V and 1 base from J, the junction contained 10 bases not matched to a gene. Per germline, CDR1 KGHSY and CDR2 FQNENV. The CDR3 runs to 18 residues. DNA for the CDR3: TGTGCCAGCAGCCTCCTAACGGGACAGGGGGCGACGAACACTGAAGCTTTCTTT. This encodes CASSLLTGQGATNTEAFF. Full variable domain (rest looked up from reference TRBV16 and TRBJ1-1): GEEVAQTPKHLVRGEGQKAKLYCAPIKGHSYVFWYQQVLKNEFKFLISFQNENVFDETGMPKERFSAKCLPNSPCSLEIQATKLEDSAVYFCASSLLTGQGATNTEAFFGQGTRLTVV.

This clone was detected only once. The chain is built from TRBV29-1 and TRBJ1-2; 9 bases are a match to TRBD1. The CDR3 extends over 19 amino acids. The V segment lost 0 bases and the J segment 4 bases; nucleotides outside the gene matches: 18. Germline V gene lookup returns CDR1 SQVTM and CDR2 ANQGSEA. DNA of the CDR3: TGCAGCGTTGAAGATCAGACTGCCGGGACAGGGTATCTTGGCTATGGCTACACCTTC. It is translated as CSVEDQTAGTGYLGYGYTF.

The rearrangement uses TRBV6-1 and TRBJ2-7, with 7 nucleotides matching TRBD2. V lost 2 bases, J lost 4 bases, and 8 bases stayed unmatched. The CDR3 loop spans 15 amino acids. Germline values: CDR1 MNHNS, CDR2 SASEGT. Here the CDR3 reads CASSESAAGEYEQYF. The CDR3 DNA follows: TGTGCCAGCAGTGAATCTGCGGCGGGAGAGTACGAGCAGTACTTC.

The genes are TRBV10-3 and TRBJ1-1; D not certain. Germline V gives CDR1 ENHRY, CDR2 SYGVKD. The CDR3 sequence is 12 residues long. V lost 6 bases to trimming and J lost 0 bases, with 5 bases between them. The CDR3 protein is CAISLMNTEAFF. CDR3 in DNA: TGTGCCATCAGCCTAATGAACACTGAAGCTTTCTTT.

The chain employs TRBV7-3 and TRBJ1-1; the D is unclear. V lost 2 bases and J 11 bases, leaving 15 bases between the germline ends. Germline V gene lookup returns CDR1 SGHTA and CDR2 FQGTGA. The CDR3 totals 13 residues. This CDR3 is CASSLVEGGRAFF. The CDR3 DNA follows: TGTGCCAGCAGCTTAGTAGAGGGCGGAAGGGCTTTCTTT.

The chain couples TRBV10-3 to TRBJ2-1; D is possibly TRBD2 (6 bases). This CDR3 spans 13 amino acids. Looked up from germline, CDR1 is ENHRY and CDR2 is SYGVKD. Trimming cost V 4 bases and J 9 bases, with 13 bases left between them. CDR3 amino acids: CAISARDRSEQFF. The CDR3 bases are TGTGCCATCAGTGCGCGGGATAGGAGTGAGCAGTTCTTC.

The J gene is TRBJ2-7, the V gene TRBV18; 8 bases are shared with TRBD2. Trimming at V came to 8 bases and at J to 2 bases, leaving 8 bases not matched to a gene. The CDR3 is made up of 14 amino acids. Germline V gene lookup returns CDR1 KGHSH and CDR2 LQKENI. CDR3 DNA sequence: TGTGCCAGCACGAAAGGAGCGGGAGCCTACGAGCAGTACTTC. It is translated as CASTKGAGAYEQYF.

The genes are TRBV20-1 and TRBJ2-1, with 14 nucleotides matching TRBD2. Germline trimming cut 3 bases from V and 15 bases from J; bases unmatched to any gene: 7. This CDR3 is 13 amino acids long. Germline CDR1 reads DFQATT; CDR2 reads SNEGSKA (reference sequence). CDR3 residues: CSASATSGGAAFF. The CDR3 region has the DNA TGCAGTGCTAGTGCGACTAGCGGGGGGGCCGCGTTCTTC.

The chain combines TRBV29-1 with TRBJ2-3; 7 bases map to TRBD2. The CDR3 contains 14 residues. CDR1 is SQVTM, CDR2 ANQGSEA, per germline. J gave up 1 base and V 8 bases, and 9 bases lay outside the gene matches. The CDR3, as DNA: TGCAGCTCCTCTTTTCGGGGGGGCACAGATACGCAGTATTTT. This gives the protein CSSSFRGGTDTQYF.

Here the CDR3 reads CASSQDRVSLGYTF. The CDR3 nucleotides are TGTGCCAGCAGCCAGGACAGGGTATCACTCGGCTACACCTTC. The rearrangement links TRBV4-2 to TRBJ1-2, with TRBD1 matching 8 bases. Trimming cost V 3 bases and J 8 bases; bases outside gene matches: 8. Germline V gene data show CDR1 as LGHNA and CDR2 as YNFKEQ. This CDR3 has 14 residues.

To note about this clone: The junction departs from germline at one end; a sequencing error may be responsible. J is TRBJ1-1 and V is TRBV5-1; 8 bases line up with TRBD1. The CDR3 spans 15 residues. Germline CDR1 is SGHRS and CDR2 is YFSETQ. CDR3 bases: TGCGCCAGCAGCCCGCAGGGGGCCTGGAACTCTGAAGCTTTCTTT. Encoded protein: CASSPQGAWNSEAFF. The full variable domain, its missing parts supplied by reference TRBV5-1 and TRBJ1-1, is KAGVTQTPRYLIKTRGQQVTLSCSPISGHRSVSWYQQTPGQGLQFLFEYFSETQRNKGNFPGRFSGRQFSNSRSEMNVSTLELGDSALYLCASSPQGAWNSEAFFGQGTRLTVV.

Notes on this clone: This CDR3 is also generated by other DNA sequences in the sample. The chain links TRBV5-1 to TRBJ1-1, with D tentatively TRBD1 (6 bases). The V end lost 0 bases, the J end lost 5 bases, and 11 bases lay between the germline ends. The germline V gene has CDR1 SGHRS and CDR2 YFSETQ. CDR3 size: 14 residues. The CDR3 nucleotides are TGCGCCAGCAGCTTGGACAGGGTGGGGACTGAAGCTTTCTTT. Its translation: CASSLDRVGTEAFF.

The chain joins TRBV27 to TRBJ2-5; TRBD2 aligns across 8 bases. CDR1 is MNHEY and CDR2 is SMNVEV in the germline V gene (reference sequence). V dropped 4 bases and J dropped 1; count of bases not matched to a gene: 5. CDR3 size: 15 residues. CDR3 sequence (DNA): TGTGCCAGCAGTTATGGGACTAGACTCCAAGAGACCCAGTACTTC. It codes for CASSYGTRLQETQYF.

The CDR3 here is CASSSPSGTAYGYTF. The CDR3 coding sequence is TGTGCCAGCAGCTCACCATCCGGGACAGCTTATGGCTACACCTTC. The chain links TRBV28 to TRBJ1-2, with TRBD1 matching 7 bases. CDR1 and CDR2 (germline): MDHEN, SYDVKM. The CDR3 has 15 amino acids. The V and J ends lost 6 bases and 5 bases, in that order; junction bases with no gene match: 12.

V and J are TRBV14 and TRBJ2-3, with no clear D. This CDR3 comprises 13 residues. The germline gives CDR1 SGHDN, CDR2 FVKESK. V dropped 0 bases and J dropped 3 bases, with 4 bases sitting between them. The CDR3 DNA is TGTGCCAGCAGCCAAGATCTGACAGATACGCAGTATTTT. Protein: CASSQDLTDTQYF.

This chain connects TRBV7-9 to TRBJ1-1; maybe TRBD1 (6 bases). Germline loops: CDR1 SEHNR, CDR2 FQNEAQ (reference sequence). The CDR3 contains 15 residues. V was shortened by 5 bases and J by 1 base, with 14 bases between the two germline ends. The CDR3 DNA reads as TGTGCCAGCAGCCCACGGGACACCTGGAACACTGAAGCTTTCTTT. Protein product: CASSPRDTWNTEAFF. The full variable domain, with the rest looked up from reference TRBV7-9 and TRBJ1-1, is DTGVSQNPRHKITKRGQNVTFRCDPISEHNRLYWYRQTLGQGPEFLTYFQNEAQLEKSRLLSDRFSAERPKGSFSTLEIQRTEQGDSAMYLCASSPRDTWNTEAFFGQGTRLTVV.

The V and J genes are TRBV7-2 and TRBJ2-7, with 8 positions matching TRBD2. This CDR3 is built from 16 residues. The germline V gene encodes CDR1 SGHTA and CDR2 FQGNSA. V gave up 5 bases and J gave up 1 base; unmatched junction bases: 10. In DNA, the CDR3 is TGTGCCAGCAGCCCCAGTCGGCGGGGGGTTTCCTACGAGCAGTACTTC. It is translated as CASSPSRRGVSYEQYF.

This clone has a single count. The chain employs TRBV28 and TRBJ1-4; maybe TRBD1 (5 bases). This CDR3 comprises 13 residues. Trimming cost V 3 bases and J 8 bases, with 10 bases left between them. Germline loops: CDR1 MDHEN, CDR2 SYDVKM. The CDR3 DNA reads TGTGCCAGCAGTTTTGACAGCTTAGAAAAACTGTTTTTT. Translation gives CASSFDSLEKLFF.